The rows below give T cell receptor beta chains drawn from one sample of a study of CD8 T cells in ankylosing spondylitis. MiXCR, run by TCRdb on the 5' RACE reads, gives a single entry per CDR3 protein. The table shows 250,000 or so distinct CDR3 sequences, with 20% to 30% occurring only once. Sequences were obtained from blood, either unsorted or a sorted T cell fraction (not recorded which). The origin of the receptors is a male donor with ankylosing spondylitis or in good health (not recorded which). CDR3s include the opening cysteine and the closing phenylalanine or tryptophan. The order of the fields is J gene, V gene, D gene, clone size, CDR3 DNA, CDR3 protein. A D gene is named only where the DNA matches it firmly. Expanded clones are given a class, and other clones once, few, many or no size at all.

j_call: TRBJ2-1; v_call: TRBV4-1; d_call: TRBD2; clone_size: many; cdr3_nt: TGCGCCAGCAGCCAAGCAGGGACTACCTACAATGAGCAGTTCTTC; cdr3_aa: CASSQAGTTYNEQFF
j_call: TRBJ2-1; v_call: TRBV19; d_call: TRBD2; clone_size: NA; cdr3_nt: TGTGCCAGTACCTCAAACGCACATAGCGGGGGGGCCTGGAATGAGCAGTTCTTC; cdr3_aa: CASTSNAHSGGAWNEQFF
j_call: TRBJ2-3; v_call: TRBV9; d_call: NA; clone_size: NA; cdr3_nt: TGTGCCAGCAGCGCCTTCGGGGATACCACAGATACGCAGTATTTT; cdr3_aa: CASSAFGDTTDTQYF
j_call: TRBJ2-2; v_call: TRBV28; d_call: TRBD1; clone_size: many; cdr3_nt: TGTGCCAGCACCCTTCAGGGGGCGGTTGGCACCGGGGAGCTGTTTTTT; cdr3_aa: CASTLQGAVGTGELFF
j_call: TRBJ2-1; v_call: TRBV2; d_call: NA; clone_size: NA; cdr3_nt: TGTGCCAGCAGTGTATTGGGGTTTGAGCAGTTCTTC; cdr3_aa: CASSVLGFEQFF
j_call: TRBJ2-7; v_call: TRBV15; d_call: NA; clone_size: few; cdr3_nt: TGTGCCACCAGCAGAGGTGGTTACGAGCAGTACTTC; cdr3_aa: CATSRGGYEQYF
j_call: TRBJ1-6; v_call: TRBV5-1; d_call: NA; clone_size: NA; cdr3_nt: TGCGCCAGCAGCTTGGAACTGGGAAATTCACCCCTCCACTTT; cdr3_aa: CASSLELGNSPLHF
j_call: TRBJ1-1; v_call: TRBV6-1; d_call: NA; clone_size: many; cdr3_nt: TGTGCCAGCAGTCTCCACGGGGCCAACACTGAAGCTTTCTTT; cdr3_aa: CASSLHGANTEAFF
j_call: TRBJ2-1; v_call: TRBV20-1; d_call: NA; clone_size: many; cdr3_nt: TGCAGTGCAACGACAGGGAGGAGGACCTACAATGAGCAGTTCTTC; cdr3_aa: CSATTGRRTYNEQFF
j_call: TRBJ1-6; v_call: TRBV20-1; d_call: NA; clone_size: many; cdr3_nt: TGCAGTGCTAGAGGGAGAGAGGGTGGGTCCTATAATTCACCCCTCCACTTT; cdr3_aa: CSARGREGGSYNSPLHF
j_call: TRBJ1-1; v_call: TRBV2; d_call: NA; clone_size: many; cdr3_nt: TGTGCCAGCACCAGAGGACAGCTGAACACTGAAGCTTTCTTT; cdr3_aa: CASTRGQLNTEAFF
j_call: TRBJ2-7; v_call: TRBV30; d_call: NA; clone_size: few; cdr3_nt: TGTGCCTGGAACCCACGCATGGGCTACGAGCAGTACTTC; cdr3_aa: CAWNPRMGYEQYF
j_call: TRBJ1-4; v_call: TRBV6-5; d_call: NA; clone_size: NA; cdr3_nt: TGTGCCAGCAGTTACTGGGGGGCTAGTGAAAAACTGTTTTTT; cdr3_aa: CASSYWGASEKLFF
j_call: TRBJ2-7; v_call: TRBV12-3/TRBV12-4; d_call: NA; clone_size: few; cdr3_nt: TGTGCCAGCAGCCTAAGGGATAGCTACGAGCAGTACTTC; cdr3_aa: CASSLRDSYEQYF
j_call: TRBJ2-1; v_call: TRBV10-1; d_call: NA; clone_size: many; cdr3_nt: TGCGCCAGCAGTGAGAAGTTGCAGAGCTCCTACAATGAGCAGTTCTTC; cdr3_aa: CASSEKLQSSYNEQFF
j_call: TRBJ2-3; v_call: TRBV7-6; d_call: TRBD1; clone_size: once; cdr3_nt: TGTGCCAGCAGCTTAACAGGGGGTTCCCCCAGGGTTACGCAGTATTTT; cdr3_aa: CASSLTGGSPRVTQYF